This passage covers 4 T cell receptor beta chains from one sample sequenced in a study of CD8+CD57+ T cells in acquired aplastic anemia. Profiling that covered TCR beta VDJ and CDR3 relied on genomic DNA as its template. In TCRdb, the reads were re-called with MiXCR into one record per CDR3 protein. This sample has some 130,000 distinct CDR3 sequences, with 41% found just once. Material for sequencing was sorted CD4+, CD8+, or CD8+CD57+ T cells (not recorded which) from PBMCs. The source is a human donor in good health, serving as a control.

This chain links TRBV12-3 or TRBV12-4 with TRBJ1-5; D might be TRBD1 (6 bases). The V end was cut by 5 bases, the J end by 2 bases, with 10 bases between. The CDR3 is 14 residues long. CDR3 sequence (DNA): TGTGCCAGCAGTCAGGGGCTAGGCAATCAGCCCCAGCATTTT. The encoded protein is CASSQGLGNQPQHF.

The V gene is TRBV2, the J gene TRBJ2-7, with D perhaps assigned TRBD1 or TRBD2 (6 bases each). This CDR3 is built from 12 residues. The V end was cut by 8 bases, the J end by 1 base, with 9 bases between. Per germline, CDR1 SNHLY and CDR2 FYNNEI. The CDR3 protein is CASRGTSYEQYF. The CDR3 DNA sequence: TGTGCCAGCCGCGGGACATCCTACGAGCAGTACTTC. Filled out from reference TRBV2 and TRBJ2-7, the complete variable domain reads EPEVTQTPSHQVTQMGQEVILRCVPISNHLYFYWYRQILGQKVEFLVSFYNNEISEKSEIFDDQFSVERPDGSNFTLKIRSTKLEDSAMYFCASRGTSYEQYFGPGTRLTVT.

Comment on this clonotype: A much larger clonotype is one base distant, so this may be a read error. The rearrangement uses TRBV9 and TRBJ2-1, with D unclear. This CDR3 has 13 amino acids. CDR1 and CDR2 (germline): SGDLS, YYNGEE. V was trimmed by 4 bases and J by 9 bases, leaving 14 bases between them. The CDR3 region is CASSSGLWGEQFF. DNA for the CDR3: TGTGCCAGCAGCTCAGGCTTGTGGGGTGAGCAGTTCTTC.

The rearrangement joins TRBV28 to TRBJ2-7; 8 bases are shared with TRBD2. CDR1 and CDR2 (germline): MDHEN, SYDVKM. The J segment lost 1 base and the V segment lost 2 bases, leaving 4 bases of the junction unmatched. The CDR3 runs 15 residues. The CDR3 sequence is CASSLASGLSYEQYF. In DNA, the CDR3 is TGTGCCAGCAGTTTAGCTAGCGGGTTATCCTACGAGCAGTACTTC.